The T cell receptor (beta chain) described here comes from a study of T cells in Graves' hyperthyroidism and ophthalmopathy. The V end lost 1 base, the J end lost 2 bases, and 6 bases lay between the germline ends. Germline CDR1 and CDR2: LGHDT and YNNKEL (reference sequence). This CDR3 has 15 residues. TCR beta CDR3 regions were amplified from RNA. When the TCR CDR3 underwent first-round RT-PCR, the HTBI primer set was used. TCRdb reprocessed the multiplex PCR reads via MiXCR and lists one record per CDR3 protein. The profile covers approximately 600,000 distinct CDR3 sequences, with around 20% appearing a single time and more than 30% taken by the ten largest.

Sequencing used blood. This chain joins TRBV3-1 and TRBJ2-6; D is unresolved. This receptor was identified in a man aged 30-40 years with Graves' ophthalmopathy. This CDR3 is CASSQVATGANVLTF. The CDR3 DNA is TGTGCCAGCAGCCAAGTGGCAACTGGGGCCAACGTCCTGACTTTC. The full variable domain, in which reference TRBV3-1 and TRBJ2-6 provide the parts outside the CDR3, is DTAVSQTPKYLVTQMGNDKSIKCEQNLGHDTMYWYKQDSKKFLKIMFSYNNKELIINETVPNRFSPKSPDKAHLNLHINSLELGDSAVYFCASSQVATGANVLTFGAGSRLTVL.